The 21 T cell receptor beta chains given below trace back to one sample, sequenced in a study of cytomegalovirus exposure and HLA in healthy donors. Use of 60 Vbeta and 13 Jbeta primers characterized the PCR. This table comes from immunoSEQ multiplex PCR, and its TCRdb copy is limited to in-frame clones, with some not included. The table includes about 140,000 clones, 79% detected once. The sample consisted of PBMCs. These receptor sequences come from a young man in good health and CMV-seronegative.

Comment on this clone: Other DNA sequences from this sample encode an identical CDR3 as well. The chain carries TRBV4-3 and TRBJ1-2; D unresolved. Germline assignment: CDR1 LGHNA and CDR2 YSLEER. The V and J ends lost 5 bases and 8 bases respectively, with 12 bases between them. The CDR3 covers 12 residues. CDR3 bases: TGCGCCAGCAGCGCCTCCCGTGGCGGCTACACCTTC. Translated: CASSASRGGYTF.

The chain couples TRBV19 to TRBJ2-3; D is possibly TRBD1 (5 bases). Trimming removed 3 bases at V and 2 bases at J, with 9 bases between. Germline V gene sequence: CDR1 LNHDA, CDR2 SQIVND (reference sequence). The CDR3 length is 14 residues. CDR3 in amino acids: CASSIQGTTDTQYF. The CDR3 DNA reads as TGTGCCAGTAGTATCCAGGGTACCACAGATACGCAGTATTTT. Combining the CDR3 with reference TRBV19 and TRBJ2-3 gives the whole variable domain DGGITQSPKYLFRKEGQNVTLSCEQNLNHDAMYWYRQDPGQGLRLIYYSQIVNDFQKGDIAEGYSVSREKKESFPLTVTSAQKNPTAFYLCASSIQGTTDTQYFGPGTRLTVL.

DNA for the CDR3: TGTGCCACCAGCAGTGGGACAGGGGGCGGTGAAAAACTGTTTTTT. Encoded protein: CATSSGTGGGEKLFF. The chain links TRBV15 to TRBJ1-4; 12 bases fit TRBD1. CDR3 length: 15 amino acids. Germline lookup yields CDR1 LNHNV and CDR2 YYDKDF (reference sequence). Trimming at V came to 3 bases and at J to 7 bases, leaving 3 bases not matched to a gene. The whole variable domain, filled in from reference TRBV15 and TRBJ1-4, reads DAMVIQNPRYQVTQFGKPVTLSCSQTLNHNVMYWYQQKSSQAPKLLFHYYDKDFNNEADTPDNFQSRRPNTSFCFLDIRSPGLGDTAMYLCATSSGTGGGEKLFFGSGTQLSVL.

The chain uses TRBV27 and TRBJ2-7; 7 nucleotides match TRBD2. The CDR3 covers 13 residues. Germline V gene sequence: CDR1 MNHEY, CDR2 SMNVEV (reference sequence). Trimming at V came to 2 bases and at J to 5 bases, leaving 3 bases not matched to a gene. CDR3 protein: CASSLSGMHEQYF. The CDR3 DNA sequence: TGTGCCAGCAGTTTAAGCGGGATGCACGAGCAGTACTTC.

This chain joins TRBV5-4 and TRBJ1-2; 7 bases line up with TRBD1. This CDR3 has 15 amino acids. V lost 1 base to trimming and J lost 5 bases; unmatched junction nucleotides: 8. Germline assignment: CDR1 SGHNT and CDR2 YYREEE (reference sequence). The CDR3 coding sequence is TGTGCCAGCAGCTTGCGTGGGACAGCTAGATATGGCTACACCTTC. The encoded protein is CASSLRGTARYGYTF.

The J gene is TRBJ1-6, the V gene TRBV10-1; no definite D call. The V gene's germline CDR1 is WNHNN and CDR2 SYGVQD (reference sequence). V lost 5 bases and J lost 7, with 12 bases in between. This CDR3 is 14 amino acids long. CDR3 DNA: TGCGCCAGCAGTATTGGCGGGCAGAATTCACCCCTCCACTTT. It is translated as CASSIGGQNSPLHF.

The gene calls are TRBV5-1 and TRBJ1-4; D uncertain. Germline V gives CDR1 SGHRS, CDR2 YFSETQ. There are 15 residues in the CDR3. The V end was cut by 0 bases, the J end by 0 bases, with 6 bases between. The CDR3 loop reads CASSLARATNEKLFF. CDR3 bases: TGCGCCAGCAGCTTGGCGAGGGCAACTAATGAAAAACTGTTTTTT.

This chain joins TRBV4-1 and TRBJ2-1; 9 bases line up with TRBD2. This CDR3 spans 16 amino acids. Looked up from germline, CDR1 is MGHRA and CDR2 is YSYEKL. V dropped 0 bases and J dropped 6; count of bases not matched to a gene: 6. The CDR3 here is CASSQEGLAGTNEQFF. CDR3 nucleotides: TGCGCCAGCAGCCAAGAAGGCCTAGCGGGGACCAATGAGCAGTTCTTC.

The gene calls are TRBV29-1 and TRBJ2-1; D gene unclear. The germline CDR1 and CDR2 sequences are SQVTM and ANQGSEA. The CDR3 covers 16 residues. Trimming took 3 bases from V and 2 from J, leaving 17 bases between them. Here the CDR3 reads CSVEFLVRSTYNEQFF. The CDR3 DNA sequence: TGCAGCGTTGAGTTCCTAGTTCGAAGTACCTACAATGAGCAGTTCTTC.

The rearrangement links TRBV6-5 to TRBJ1-2, with a possible D match to TRBD1 (6 bases). Germline V CDR1 and CDR2: MNHEY, SVGAGI. V was clipped by 7 bases and J by 11 bases, with 14 bases between them. The CDR3 sequence is 11 residues long. The CDR3 sequence: CASTGQLKYTF. The DNA of the CDR3 is TGTGCCAGCACTGGACAGCTCAAGTACACCTTC.

V gene TRBV18 combines with J gene TRBJ1-4; D ambiguous. Germline V gene data show CDR1 as KGHSH and CDR2 as LQKENI. The CDR3 runs 14 residues. The V and J ends lost 3 bases and 2 bases respectively, with 7 bases between them. The CDR3 here is CASSPTGTNEKLFF. The CDR3 DNA reads TGTGCCAGCTCACCGACGGGTACTAATGAAAAACTGTTTTTT.

The rearrangement joins TRBV27 to TRBJ1-2; perhaps TRBD1 as D (6 bases). This CDR3 is built from 12 residues. Looked up from germline, CDR1 is MNHEY and CDR2 is SMNVEV (reference sequence). Trimming shortened V by 5 bases and J by 7 bases, and 11 bases separated the two germline ends. The CDR3 DNA follows: TGTGCCAGCAGTCCGGGACATTCTGGCTACACCTTC. Translated: CASSPGHSGYTF.

The chain is built from TRBV6-5 and TRBJ1-1; weak D call: TRBD1 (6 bases). Germline values: CDR1 MNHEY, CDR2 SVGAGI. V lost 1 base and J lost 3, with 15 bases in between. The length of the CDR3 is 16 residues. The CDR3 sequence is CASSYWGGRGDTEAFF. In nucleotides, the CDR3 is TGTGCCAGCAGTTACTGGGGGGGCCGAGGAGACACTGAAGCTTTCTTT.

V and J are TRBV6-1 and TRBJ1-2; D is unclear. Per the germline V gene, CDR1 is MNHNS and CDR2 is SASEGT. This CDR3 region has 13 residues. V lost 7 bases, J lost 2 bases, and 11 bases lay in between. The CDR3 coding sequence is TGTGCCAGCACCGGTAGTAGAAACTATGGCTACACCTTC. Translating gives CASTGSRNYGYTF.

The rearrangement joins TRBV2 to TRBJ2-7; D gene unclear. V lost 8 bases and J 0 bases, leaving 14 bases between the germline ends. The CDR3 is made up of 14 amino acids. Germline-derived CDR1 and CDR2 are SNHLY and FYNNEI. The CDR3 loop is CASGDPVSSYEQYF. CDR3 in DNA: TGTGCCAGCGGAGACCCCGTCTCCTCCTACGAGCAGTACTTC. Drawing the rest from reference TRBV2 and TRBJ2-7, the complete variable domain is EPEVTQTPSHQVTQMGQEVILRCVPISNHLYFYWYRQILGQKVEFLVSFYNNEISEKSEIFDDQFSVERPDGSNFTLKIRSTKLEDSAMYFCASGDPVSSYEQYFGPGTRLTVT.

The chain is built from TRBV27 and TRBJ1-1; the D gene is possibly TRBD1 (5 bases). The germline gives CDR1 MNHEY, CDR2 SMNVEV (reference sequence). V was cut by 6 bases and J by 5 bases, with 16 bases left in between. This CDR3 region has 14 residues. Written as DNA, the CDR3 is TGTGCCAGCAGGCAACACGACAGAGTGACTGAAGCTTTCTTT. Amino acids: CASRQHDRVTEAFF.

The chain combines TRBV27 with TRBJ1-1; maybe TRBD1 (5 bases). Germline V CDR1 and CDR2: MNHEY, SMNVEV (reference sequence). The CDR3 has 19 amino acids. The V end lost 5 bases, the J end lost 5 bases, and 30 bases lay between the germline ends. The CDR3 region is CASSVFGGAGRGVRTEAFF. CDR3 DNA: TGTGCCAGCAGTGTATTCGGAGGTGCGGGACGGGGGGTTCGAACTGAAGCTTTCTTT.

The V gene is TRBV7-2, the J gene TRBJ1-2; 9 bases match TRBD1. The V and J ends lost 5 bases and 7 bases, in that order; junction bases with no gene match: 8. In germline, CDR1 is SGHTA, CDR2 FQGNSA. The CDR3 is made up of 14 amino acids. The CDR3 reads CASSPGQGRGGYTF. Here the CDR3 DNA reads TGTGCCAGCAGCCCCGGACAGGGGCGAGGTGGCTACACCTTC. Full variable domain (remainder filled in from reference TRBV7-2 and TRBJ1-2): GAGVSQSPSNKVTEKGKDVELRCDPISGHTALYWYRQSLGQGLEFLIYFQGNSAPDKSGLPSDRFSAERTGGSVSTLTIQRTQQEDSAVYLCASSPGQGRGGYTFGSGTRLTVV.

CDR3 nucleotide sequence: TGTGCCAGCAGCTTAGTTCAGGGGGCCTACAATGAGCAGTTCTTC. Its translation: CASSLVQGAYNEQFF. V gene TRBV11-3 combines with J gene TRBJ2-1; 7 bases match TRBD1. The CDR3 length is 15 residues. V was pared by 1 base and J by 2 bases, with 2 bases of the junction left unmatched. The germline V gene has CDR1 SGHNT and CDR2 YENEEA. The full variable domain, rest sourced from reference TRBV11-3 and TRBJ2-1, is EAGVVQSPRYKIIEKKQPVAFWCNPISGHNTLYWYLQNLGQGPELLIRYENEEAVDDSQLPKDRFSAERLKGVDSTLKIQPAELGDSAVYLCASSLVQGAYNEQFFGPGTRLTVL.

V usage is TRBV7-6 and J usage is TRBJ2-7; no clear D gene. Between the trimmed V and J ends, which lost 1 base and 1 base, there was a span of 5 bases. The germline gives CDR1 SGHVS, CDR2 FNYEAQ. The CDR3 loop spans 13 amino acids. In DNA, the CDR3 is TGTGCCAGCAGCTTAGGGCCGTCCTACGAGCAGTACTTC. Amino acid sequence: CASSLGPSYEQYF.

The CDR3 region has the DNA TGTGCCAGCAGCGGGGACAGGGGAACCTACGAGCAGTACTTC. As protein: CASSGDRGTYEQYF. The rearrangement links TRBV6-1 to TRBJ2-7; TRBD1 matches at 10 bases. Trimming took 6 bases from V and 2 from J; bases not matched to a gene: 4. The germline V gene has CDR1 MNHNS and CDR2 SASEGT. This CDR3 spans 14 amino acids.